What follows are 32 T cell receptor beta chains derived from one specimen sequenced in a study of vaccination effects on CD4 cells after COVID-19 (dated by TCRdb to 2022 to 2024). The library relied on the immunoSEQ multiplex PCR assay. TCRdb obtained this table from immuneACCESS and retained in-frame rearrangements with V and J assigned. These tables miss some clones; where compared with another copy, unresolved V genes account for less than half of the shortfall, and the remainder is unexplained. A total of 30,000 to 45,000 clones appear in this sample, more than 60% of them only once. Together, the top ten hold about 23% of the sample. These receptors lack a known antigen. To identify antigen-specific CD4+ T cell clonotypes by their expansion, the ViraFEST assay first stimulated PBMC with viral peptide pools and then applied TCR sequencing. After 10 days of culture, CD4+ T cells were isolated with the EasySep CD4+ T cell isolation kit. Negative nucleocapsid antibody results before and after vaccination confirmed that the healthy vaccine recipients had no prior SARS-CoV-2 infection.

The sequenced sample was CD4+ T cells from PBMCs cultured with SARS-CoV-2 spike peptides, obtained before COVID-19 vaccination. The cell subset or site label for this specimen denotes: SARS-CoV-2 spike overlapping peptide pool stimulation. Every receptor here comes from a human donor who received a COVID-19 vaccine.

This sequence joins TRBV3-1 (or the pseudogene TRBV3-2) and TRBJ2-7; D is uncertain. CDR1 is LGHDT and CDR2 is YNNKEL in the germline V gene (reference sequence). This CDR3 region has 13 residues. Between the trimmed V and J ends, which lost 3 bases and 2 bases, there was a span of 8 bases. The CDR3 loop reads CASSHGAPYEQYF. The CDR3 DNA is TGTGCCAGCAGCCACGGAGCCCCCTACGAGCAGTACTTC.

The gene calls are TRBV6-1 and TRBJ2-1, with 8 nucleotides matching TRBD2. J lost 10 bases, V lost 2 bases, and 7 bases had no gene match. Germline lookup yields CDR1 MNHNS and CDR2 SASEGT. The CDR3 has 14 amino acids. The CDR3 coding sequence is TGTGCCAGCAGTGAAACCCGGGAGGGCCGAGAGCAGTTCTTC. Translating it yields CASSETREGREQFF.

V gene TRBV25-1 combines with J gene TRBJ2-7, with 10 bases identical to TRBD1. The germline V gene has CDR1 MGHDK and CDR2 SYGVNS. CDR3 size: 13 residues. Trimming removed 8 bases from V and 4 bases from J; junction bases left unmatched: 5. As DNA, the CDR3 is TGTGCCAGCCGGGGGACAGGGGTTTACGAGCAGTACTTC. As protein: CASRGTGVYEQYF.

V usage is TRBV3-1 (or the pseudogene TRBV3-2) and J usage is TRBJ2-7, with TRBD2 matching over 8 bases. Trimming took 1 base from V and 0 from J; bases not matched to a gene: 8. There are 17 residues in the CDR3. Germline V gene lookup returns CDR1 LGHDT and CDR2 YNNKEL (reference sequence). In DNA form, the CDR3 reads TGTGCCAGCAGCCAAGCATCCGGGCGGGGGGCCTCCTACGAGCAGTACTTC. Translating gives CASSQASGRGASYEQYF.

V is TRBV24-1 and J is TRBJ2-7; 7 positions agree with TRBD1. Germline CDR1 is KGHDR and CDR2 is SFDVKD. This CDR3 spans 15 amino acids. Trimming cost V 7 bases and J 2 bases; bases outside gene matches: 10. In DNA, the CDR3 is TGTGCCACCAGCCCATTACAGGGGATACCCTACGAGCAGTACTTC. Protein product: CATSPLQGIPYEQYF.

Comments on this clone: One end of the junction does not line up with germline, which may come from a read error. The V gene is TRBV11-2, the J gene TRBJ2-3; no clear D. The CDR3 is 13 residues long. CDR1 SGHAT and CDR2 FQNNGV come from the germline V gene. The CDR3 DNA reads TGTGCCAGCAGCCTAGAACCTAGGAACAACGAGTATTTT. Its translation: CASSLEPRNNEYF.

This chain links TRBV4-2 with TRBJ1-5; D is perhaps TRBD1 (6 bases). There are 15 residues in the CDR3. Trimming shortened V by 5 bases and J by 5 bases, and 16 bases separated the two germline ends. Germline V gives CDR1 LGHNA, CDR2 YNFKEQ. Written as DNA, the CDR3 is TGTGCCAGCAGCGTACAGGGCTGGGCAGATCAGCCCCAGCATTTT. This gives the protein CASSVQGWADQPQHF.

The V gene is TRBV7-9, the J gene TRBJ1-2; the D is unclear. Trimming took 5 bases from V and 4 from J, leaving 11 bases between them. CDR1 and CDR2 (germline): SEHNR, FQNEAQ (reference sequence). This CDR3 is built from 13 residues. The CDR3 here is CASSADGSYGYTF. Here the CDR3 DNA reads TGTGCCAGCAGCGCAGACGGCTCCTATGGCTACACCTTC.

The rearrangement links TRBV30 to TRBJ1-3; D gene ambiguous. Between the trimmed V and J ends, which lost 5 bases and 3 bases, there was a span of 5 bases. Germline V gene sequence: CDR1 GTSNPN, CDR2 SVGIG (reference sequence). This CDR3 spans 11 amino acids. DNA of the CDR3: TGTGCCTGGGGTCGTGGAAACACCATATATTTT. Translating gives CAWGRGNTIYF. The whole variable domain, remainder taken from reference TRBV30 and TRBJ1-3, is SQTIHQWPATLVQPVGSPLSLECTVEGTSNPNLYWYRQAAGRGLQLLFYSVGIGQISSEVPQNLSASRPQDRQFILSSKKLLLSDSGFYLCAWGRGNTIYFGEGSWLTVV.

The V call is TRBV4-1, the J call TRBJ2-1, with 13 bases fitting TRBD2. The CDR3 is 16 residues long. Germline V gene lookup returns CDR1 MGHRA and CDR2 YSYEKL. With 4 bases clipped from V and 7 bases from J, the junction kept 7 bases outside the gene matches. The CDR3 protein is CASSRTSGRSSNEQFF. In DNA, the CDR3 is TGCGCCAGCAGCCGGACTAGCGGGAGATCTAGTAATGAGCAGTTCTTC.

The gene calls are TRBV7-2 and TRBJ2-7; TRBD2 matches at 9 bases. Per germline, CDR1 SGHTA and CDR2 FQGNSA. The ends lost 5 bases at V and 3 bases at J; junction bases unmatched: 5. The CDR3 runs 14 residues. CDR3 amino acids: CASSLASGNYEQYF. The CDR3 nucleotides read TGTGCCAGCAGCCTCGCTAGCGGGAACTACGAGCAGTACTTC.

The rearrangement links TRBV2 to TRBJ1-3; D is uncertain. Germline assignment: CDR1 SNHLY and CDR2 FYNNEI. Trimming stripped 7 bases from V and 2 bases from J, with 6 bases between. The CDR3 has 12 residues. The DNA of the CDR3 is TGTGCCAGCATCAGGACTGGAAACACCATATATTTT. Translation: CASIRTGNTIYF.

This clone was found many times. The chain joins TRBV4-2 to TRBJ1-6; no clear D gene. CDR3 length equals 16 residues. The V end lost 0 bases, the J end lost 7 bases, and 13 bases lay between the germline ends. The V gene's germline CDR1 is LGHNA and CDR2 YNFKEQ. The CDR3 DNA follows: TGTGCCAGCAGCCAAGATCCGGCAGTTGGGAATTCACCCCTCCACTTT. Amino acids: CASSQDPAVGNSPLHF.

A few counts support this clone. Here the CDR3 reads CASSVAPTGPFSGEQYF. DNA of the CDR3: TGTGCCAGCAGCGTAGCTCCTACCGGGCCTTTCAGCGGAGAGCAGTACTTC. The chain uses TRBV9 and TRBJ2-7; possibly TRBD2 for D (5 bases). Trimming took 0 bases from V and 7 from J, leaving 23 bases between them. The germline V gene encodes CDR1 SGDLS and CDR2 YYNGEE. The CDR3 is 17 residues long.

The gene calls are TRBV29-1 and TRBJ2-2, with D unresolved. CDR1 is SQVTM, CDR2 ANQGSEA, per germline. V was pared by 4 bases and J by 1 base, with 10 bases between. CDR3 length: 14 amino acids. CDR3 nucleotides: TGCAGCGTTGGTAGGGCAGGGAACACCGGGGAGCTGTTTTTT. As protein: CSVGRAGNTGELFF.

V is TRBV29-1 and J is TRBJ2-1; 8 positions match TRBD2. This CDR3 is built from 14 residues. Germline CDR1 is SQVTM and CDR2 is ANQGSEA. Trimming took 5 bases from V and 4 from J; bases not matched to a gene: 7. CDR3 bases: TGCAGCGTTCCGGGACTAGGGGTTTACAATGAGCAGTTCTTC. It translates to CSVPGLGVYNEQFF.

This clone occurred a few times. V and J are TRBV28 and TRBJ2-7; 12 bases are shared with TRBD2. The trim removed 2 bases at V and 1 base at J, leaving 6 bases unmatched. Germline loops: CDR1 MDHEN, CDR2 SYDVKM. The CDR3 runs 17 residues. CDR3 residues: CASSLMTSGSDSYEQYF. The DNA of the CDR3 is TGTGCCAGCAGTTTAATGACTAGCGGGAGTGATTCCTACGAGCAGTACTTC.

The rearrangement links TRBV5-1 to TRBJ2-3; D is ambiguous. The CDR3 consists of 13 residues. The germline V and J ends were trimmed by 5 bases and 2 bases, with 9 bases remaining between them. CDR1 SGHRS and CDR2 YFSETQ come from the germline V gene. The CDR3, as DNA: TGCGCCAGCAGGTCGCTTGCCACAGATACGCAGTATTTT. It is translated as CASRSLATDTQYF.

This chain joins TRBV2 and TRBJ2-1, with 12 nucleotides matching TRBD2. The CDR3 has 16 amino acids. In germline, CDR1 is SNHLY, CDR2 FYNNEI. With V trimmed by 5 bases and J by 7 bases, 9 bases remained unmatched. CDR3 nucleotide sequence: TGTGCCAGCAGTCCTCTAGCGGGAGGGCCCGGAAATGAGCAGTTCTTC. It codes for CASSPLAGGPGNEQFF. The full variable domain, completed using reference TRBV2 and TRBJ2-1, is EPEVTQTPSHQVTQMGQEVILRCVPISNHLYFYWYRQILGQKVEFLVSFYNNEISEKSEIFDDQFSVERPDGSNFTLKIRSTKLEDSAMYFCASSPLAGGPGNEQFFGPGTRLTVL.

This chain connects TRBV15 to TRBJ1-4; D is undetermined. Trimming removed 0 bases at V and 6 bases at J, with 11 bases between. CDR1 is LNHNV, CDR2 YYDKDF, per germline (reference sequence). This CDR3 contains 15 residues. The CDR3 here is CATSRDFSRYEKLFF. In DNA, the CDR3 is TGTGCCACCAGCAGAGATTTCAGTAGATATGAAAAACTGTTTTTT.

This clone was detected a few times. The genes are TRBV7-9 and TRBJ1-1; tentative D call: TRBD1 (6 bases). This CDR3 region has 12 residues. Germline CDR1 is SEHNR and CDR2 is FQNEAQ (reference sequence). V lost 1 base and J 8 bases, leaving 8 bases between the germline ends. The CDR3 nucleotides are TGTGCCAGCAGCTTAGGGGGGCTGGAAGCTTTCTTT. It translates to CASSLGGLEAFF.

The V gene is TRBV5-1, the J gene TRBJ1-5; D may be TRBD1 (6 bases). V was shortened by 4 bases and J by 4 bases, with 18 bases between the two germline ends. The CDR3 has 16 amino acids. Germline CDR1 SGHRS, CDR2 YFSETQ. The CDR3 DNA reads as TGCGCCAGCAGCGAGCGCCCCGGGGGCGGGAATCAGCCCCAGCATTTT. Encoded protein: CASSERPGGGNQPQHF.

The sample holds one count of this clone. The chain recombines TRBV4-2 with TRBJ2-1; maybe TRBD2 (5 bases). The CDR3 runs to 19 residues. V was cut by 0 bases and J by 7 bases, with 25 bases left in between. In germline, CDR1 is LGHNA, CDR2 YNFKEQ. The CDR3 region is CASSQDPVIGSFSWNEQFF. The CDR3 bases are TGTGCCAGCAGCCAAGATCCCGTCATAGGGAGCTTCAGTTGGAATGAGCAGTTCTTC.

The CDR3 sequence: CASSLAGSYSNQPQHF. DNA for the CDR3: TGCGCCAGCAGCTTGGCTGGGAGTTATAGCAATCAGCCCCAGCATTTT. This chain uses TRBV5-1 with TRBJ1-5; D not resolved. The CDR3 has 16 residues. CDR1 is SGHRS and CDR2 is YFSETQ in the germline V gene. Trimming shortened V by 0 bases and J by 0 bases, and 10 bases separated the two germline ends.

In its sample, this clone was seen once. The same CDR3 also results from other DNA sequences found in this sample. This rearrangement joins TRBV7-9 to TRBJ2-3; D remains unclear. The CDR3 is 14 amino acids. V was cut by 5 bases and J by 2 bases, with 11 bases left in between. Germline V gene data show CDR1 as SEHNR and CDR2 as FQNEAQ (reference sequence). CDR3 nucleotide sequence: TGTGCCAGCAGCCTCCGACACAACACAGATACGCAGTATTTT. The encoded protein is CASSLRHNTDTQYF.

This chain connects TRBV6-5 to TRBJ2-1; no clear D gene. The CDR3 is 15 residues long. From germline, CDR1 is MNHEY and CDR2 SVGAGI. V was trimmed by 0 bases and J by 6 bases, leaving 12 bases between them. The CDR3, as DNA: TGTGCCAGCAGTTACTCCGGGCGTAGAGGCAATGAGCAGTTCTTC. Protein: CASSYSGRRGNEQFF.

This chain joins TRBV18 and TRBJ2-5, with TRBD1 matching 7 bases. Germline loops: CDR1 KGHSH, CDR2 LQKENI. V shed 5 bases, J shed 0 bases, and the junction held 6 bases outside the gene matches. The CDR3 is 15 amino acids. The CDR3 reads CASSTGQRHQETQYF. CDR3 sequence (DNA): TGTGCCAGCTCAACGGGACAGCGGCACCAAGAGACCCAGTACTTC.

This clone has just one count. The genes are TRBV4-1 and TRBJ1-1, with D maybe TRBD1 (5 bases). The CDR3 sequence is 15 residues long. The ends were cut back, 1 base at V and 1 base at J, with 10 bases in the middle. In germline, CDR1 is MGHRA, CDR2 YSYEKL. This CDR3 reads CASSQGGTPNTEAFF. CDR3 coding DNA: TGCGCCAGCAGCCAAGGCGGGACCCCGAACACTGAAGCTTTCTTT.

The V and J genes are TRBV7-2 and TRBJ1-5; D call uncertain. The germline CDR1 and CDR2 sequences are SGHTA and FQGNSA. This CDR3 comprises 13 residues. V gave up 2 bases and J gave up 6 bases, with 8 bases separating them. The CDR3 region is CASSLFSGQPQHF. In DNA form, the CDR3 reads TGTGCCAGCAGCTTATTTTCGGGTCAGCCCCAGCATTTT.

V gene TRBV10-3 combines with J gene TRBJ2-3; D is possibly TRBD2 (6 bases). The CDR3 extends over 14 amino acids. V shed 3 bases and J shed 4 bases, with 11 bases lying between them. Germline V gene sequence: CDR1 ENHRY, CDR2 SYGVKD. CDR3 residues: CAISEGLASDTQYF. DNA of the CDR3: TGTGCCATCAGTGAAGGGCTAGCGTCAGATACGCAGTATTTT.

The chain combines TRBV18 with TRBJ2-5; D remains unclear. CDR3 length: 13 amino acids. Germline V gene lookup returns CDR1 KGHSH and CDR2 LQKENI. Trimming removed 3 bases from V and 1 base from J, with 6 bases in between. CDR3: CASSPGSQETQYF. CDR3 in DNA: TGTGCCAGCTCACCGGGTAGCCAAGAGACCCAGTACTTC.

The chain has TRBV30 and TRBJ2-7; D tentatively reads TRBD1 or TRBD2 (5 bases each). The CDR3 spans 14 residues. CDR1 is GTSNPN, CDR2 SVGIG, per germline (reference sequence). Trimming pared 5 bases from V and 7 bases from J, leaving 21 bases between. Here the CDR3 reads CAWQTGTAAQEQYF. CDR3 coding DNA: TGTGCCTGGCAAACCGGGACGGCCGCTCAGGAGCAGTACTTC.